The 8 T cell receptor beta chains below all came from one sample that was sequenced in a study of control samples from healthy donors and cancer patients. Assay used: immunoSEQ multiplex PCR; TCRdb lists only in-frame clones, some missing. The sample includes 75,000 to 95,000 clones, approximately 90% of them seen just once. The sample consisted of blood. The receptors originated from a woman aged 45-65 years in good health.

The chain is built from TRBV4-1 and TRBJ2-7; 11 bases map to TRBD1. Germline CDR1 and CDR2: MGHRA and YSYEKL. Trimming removed 1 base from V and 4 bases from J; junction bases left unmatched: 6. The CDR3 extends over 16 amino acids. CDR3 sequence reads: CASSQARDRGAYEQYF. The CDR3 DNA follows: TGCGCCAGCAGCCAAGCTCGGGACAGGGGGGCGTACGAGCAGTACTTC.

This clone has only one observation. The chain has TRBV3-1 (or the pseudogene TRBV3-2) and TRBJ1-2; D is possibly TRBD1 (6 bases). Deletions cut 2 bases from V and 7 bases from J, with 14 bases between. Germline CDR1 LGHDT, CDR2 YNNKEL (reference sequence). This CDR3 has 14 amino acids. The CDR3 nucleotides read TGTGCCAGCAGCCAAAGGTACGGGGGCTCTGGCTACACCTTC. Encoded protein: CASSQRYGGSGYTF.

The CDR3 reads CSVTGVESEAFF. CDR3 in DNA: TGCAGCGTTACAGGGGTAGAATCTGAAGCTTTCTTT. The chain links TRBV29-1 to TRBJ1-1, with 7 bases matching TRBD1. Germline trimming cut 5 bases from V and 6 bases from J; bases unmatched to any gene: 6. The CDR3 totals 12 residues. Germline assignment: CDR1 SQVTM and CDR2 ANQGSEA.

The chain employs TRBV7-8 and TRBJ1-3, with D unclear. The germline V and J ends were trimmed by 5 bases and 4 bases, with 12 bases remaining between them. Looked up from germline, CDR1 is SGHVS and CDR2 is FQNEAQ. The CDR3 runs 14 residues. The CDR3 reads CASSPSSMGNTIYF. In DNA, the CDR3 is TGTGCCAGCAGCCCCTCGTCCATGGGAAACACCATATATTTT.

The chain is built from TRBV2 and TRBJ2-5, with D maybe TRBD2 (6 bases). The CDR3 totals 14 residues. Looked up from germline, CDR1 is SNHLY and CDR2 is FYNNEI. V shed 1 base and J shed 7 bases, with 13 bases lying between them. The CDR3: CASSEELAKGTQYF. CDR3 coding DNA: TGTGCCAGCAGTGAAGAACTAGCTAAAGGGACCCAGTACTTC.

V gene TRBV19 combines with J gene TRBJ1-3, with D possibly matching TRBD1 (5 bases). The CDR3 extends over 18 amino acids. V was clipped by 3 bases and J by 4 bases, with 22 bases between them. The germline CDR1 and CDR2 sequences are LNHDA and SQIVND (reference sequence). The CDR3 nucleotides are TGTGCCAGTAGTATCCGCGGACGCGTTCGAAGGGGCGGAAACACCATATATTTT. Translating it yields CASSIRGRVRRGGNTIYF.

The rearrangement uses TRBV3-1 (or the pseudogene TRBV3-2) and TRBJ2-7; 8 bases match TRBD1. Losses at the gene ends were 1 base for V and 13 bases for J; bases not matched to a gene: 6. This CDR3 has 12 amino acids. CDR1 is LGHDT and CDR2 is YNNKEL in the germline V gene (reference sequence). CDR3 sequence: CASSQGRQGRYF. CDR3 nucleotides: TGTGCCAGCAGCCAAGGTAGACAGGGGAGATACTTC.

The V and J genes are TRBV30 and TRBJ2-3; possibly TRBD2 for D (5 bases). Germline V gives CDR1 GTSNPN, CDR2 SVGIG (reference sequence). V lost 2 bases and J lost 2, with 17 bases in between. The CDR3 sequence is 16 residues long. This chain's CDR3 is CAWSQLSSEHTDTQYF. The CDR3 bases are TGTGCCTGGAGTCAGCTCAGTAGCGAACACACAGATACGCAGTATTTT.